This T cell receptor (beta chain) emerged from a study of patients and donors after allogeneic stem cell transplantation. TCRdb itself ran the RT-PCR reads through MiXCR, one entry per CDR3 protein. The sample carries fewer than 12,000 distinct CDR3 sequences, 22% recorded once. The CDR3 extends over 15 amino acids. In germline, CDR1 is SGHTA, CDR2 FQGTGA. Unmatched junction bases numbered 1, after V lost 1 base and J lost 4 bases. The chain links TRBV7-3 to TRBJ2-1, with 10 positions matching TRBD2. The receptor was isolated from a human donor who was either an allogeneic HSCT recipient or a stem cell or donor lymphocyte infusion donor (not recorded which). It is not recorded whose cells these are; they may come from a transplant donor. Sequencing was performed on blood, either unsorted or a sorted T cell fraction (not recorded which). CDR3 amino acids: CASSLSSGGYNEQFF. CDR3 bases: TGTGCCAGCAGCTTAAGTAGCGGGGGGTACAATGAGCAGTTCTTC.